These 26 T cell receptor beta chains originate from one sample sequenced in a study of T cells in Graves' hyperthyroidism and ophthalmopathy. RNA transcripts gave rise to amplified TCR beta CDR3 regions. During a first-round RT-PCR of the TCR CDR3, the HTBI primer set was used. TCRdb called the multiplex PCR reads again in MiXCR, with one record for every CDR3 protein. Here the sample spans some 340,000 distinct CDR3 sequences, 12% to 15% being singletons. Sequenced: blood. Receptors were obtained from a woman in her forties with Graves' ophthalmopathy.

This clonotype occurred a few times. The V gene is TRBV9, the J gene TRBJ2-2; D may be TRBD2 (6 bases). V dropped 2 bases and J dropped 0 bases, with 8 bases sitting between them. CDR3 length: 15 amino acids. Germline assignment: CDR1 SGDLS and CDR2 YYNGEE. The CDR3 region is CASSVTGANTGELFF. CDR3 bases: TGTGCCAGCAGCGTTACGGGAGCGAACACCGGGGAGCTGTTTTTT.

At least ten counts were recorded for this clonotype. The V gene is TRBV24-1, the J gene TRBJ2-1, with TRBD2 as a possible D gene (6 bases). CDR3 length: 12 amino acids. The ends were cut back, 3 bases at V and 13 bases at J, with 12 bases in the middle. Looked up from germline, CDR1 is KGHDR and CDR2 is SFDVKD. The CDR3 sequence: CATSDPDYPQFF. The CDR3 region has the DNA TGTGCCACCAGTGATCCGGACTACCCTCAGTTCTTC.

This clonotype came up many times. This chain uses TRBV7-9 with TRBJ2-7, with D perhaps matching TRBD1 (5 bases). Deletions cut 1 base from V and 2 bases from J, with 9 bases between. Germline V CDR1 and CDR2: SEHNR, FQNEAQ (reference sequence). The CDR3 is 14 amino acids. The CDR3 reads CASSLEVGPYEQYF. The CDR3, as DNA: TGTGCCAGCAGCTTAGAGGTGGGGCCCTACGAGCAGTACTTC. The entire variable domain, with the rest obtained from reference TRBV7-9 and TRBJ2-7, is as follows: DTGVSQNPRHKITKRGQNVTFRCDPISEHNRLYWYRQTLGQGPEFLTYFQNEAQLEKSRLLSDRFSAERPKGSFSTLEIQRTEQGDSAMYLCASSLEVGPYEQYFGPGTRLTVT.

This clonotype appeared many times. The chain carries TRBV7-9 and TRBJ1-2; possible D gene TRBD1, 6 bases. The CDR3 covers 16 residues. CDR1 is SEHNR and CDR2 is FQNEAQ in the germline V gene (reference sequence). V was pared by 4 bases and J by 2 bases, with 17 bases between. The CDR3 region is CASSSFLTGSNYGYTF. The CDR3 nucleotides read TGTGCCAGCAGCTCATTTTTGACAGGCTCGAACTATGGCTACACCTTC.

This clonotype was counted a few times. One end of the junction fails to match germline, which may point to a read error. This sequence joins TRBV12-3 or TRBV12-4 and TRBJ1-4, with D possibly TRBD1 on 5 matching bases. This CDR3 spans 16 amino acids. CDR3: CASSLDVGGEIEKPFF. The CDR3, as DNA: TGTGCCAGCAGTTTGGATGTGGGAGGGGAGATTGAAAAACCGTTTTTT.

This clonotype has at least ten counts. This chain links TRBV12-5 with TRBJ2-3, with 7 positions matching TRBD1. The J segment lost 3 bases and the V segment lost 0 bases, leaving 9 bases of the junction unmatched. The CDR3 covers 17 residues. Germline CDR1 reads LGHNT; CDR2 reads FRNRAP. The CDR3 coding sequence is TGTGCTAGTGGTTTGGTAAGCGACAGGGTAGGTACAGATACGCAGTATTTT. It is translated as CASGLVSDRVGTDTQYF.

This clonotype was seen at least ten times. V gene TRBV27 combines with J gene TRBJ2-5; TRBD2 is a possible D gene (5 bases). Germline-derived CDR1 and CDR2 are MNHEY and SMNVEV (reference sequence). V was trimmed by 3 bases and J by 5 bases, leaving 13 bases between them. This CDR3 spans 14 amino acids. This CDR3 reads CASSLMGVEETQYF. DNA for the CDR3: TGTGCCAGCAGTTTGATGGGAGTGGAGGAGACCCAGTACTTC.

The chain employs TRBV5-5 and TRBJ2-7, with D unresolved. The CDR3 spans 14 residues. Germline V gene sequence: CDR1 SGHKS, CDR2 YYEKEE (reference sequence). Trimming removed 3 bases from V and 3 bases from J, with 13 bases in between. The DNA for the CDR3 is TGTGCCAGCAGCTCGGACCCCATGCTCTACGAGCAGTACTTC. Encoded protein: CASSSDPMLYEQYF.

This clonotype came up many times. The chain carries TRBV9 and TRBJ2-7; D is undetermined. The CDR3 spans 14 residues. V shed 0 bases and J shed 2 bases, with 9 bases lying between them. Germline values: CDR1 SGDLS, CDR2 YYNGEE. The CDR3 protein is CASSVGPYAYEQYF. The CDR3 DNA sequence: TGTGCCAGCAGCGTAGGACCCTACGCCTACGAGCAGTACTTC.

The rearrangement joins TRBV7-2 to TRBJ1-5, with no clear D. The ends were cut back, 2 bases at V and 3 bases at J, with 8 bases in the middle. CDR1 SGHTA and CDR2 FQGNSA come from the germline V gene. The CDR3 is made up of 14 amino acids. This CDR3 reads CASSLRHNNQPQHF. CDR3 in DNA: TGTGCCAGCAGCTTAAGGCACAACAATCAGCCCCAGCATTTT.

This clonotype came up a few times. The rearrangement joins TRBV19 to TRBJ1-1, with D possibly TRBD1 on 5 matching bases. CDR3 length equals 15 residues. The V end lost 4 bases, the J end lost 2 bases, and 14 bases lay between the germline ends. The germline CDR1 and CDR2 sequences are LNHDA and SQIVND (reference sequence). This CDR3 reads CASSKGLVINTEAFF. The DNA for the CDR3 is TGTGCCAGTAGTAAGGGACTTGTCATTAACACTGAAGCTTTCTTT. Full variable domain (remainder filled in from reference TRBV19 and TRBJ1-1): DGGITQSPKYLFRKEGQNVTLSCEQNLNHDAMYWYRQDPGQGLRLIYYSQIVNDFQKGDIAEGYSVSREKKESFPLTVTSAQKNPTAFYLCASSKGLVINTEAFFGQGTRLTVV.

This sequence joins TRBV10-3 and TRBJ1-1; D not resolved. Germline loops: CDR1 ENHRY, CDR2 SYGVKD. The CDR3 length is 13 residues. V lost 2 bases and J 6 bases, leaving 10 bases between the germline ends. For the CDR3, the DNA is TGTGCCATCAGTGAGCTTCAACAGTCTGAAGCTTTCTTT. Its translation is CAISELQQSEAFF.

This clonotype was counted many times. The V call is TRBV12-3 or TRBV12-4, the J call TRBJ1-5; D is ambiguous. V lost 5 bases and J 0 bases, leaving 11 bases between the germline ends. The CDR3 consists of 15 residues. Here the CDR3 reads CASSPRINSNQPQHF. In DNA form, the CDR3 reads TGTGCCAGCAGTCCCCGGATTAATAGCAATCAGCCCCAGCATTTT.

This clonotype was observed at least ten times. The CDR3 reads CATSDPKRERVYNEQFF. DNA for the CDR3: TGTGCCACCAGTGACCCAAAGCGGGAGAGGGTCTACAATGAGCAGTTCTTC. The chain employs TRBV24-1 and TRBJ2-1; 8 positions agree with TRBD2. Germline values: CDR1 KGHDR, CDR2 SFDVKD. Unmatched junction bases numbered 10, after V lost 4 bases and J lost 3 bases. This CDR3 region has 17 residues.

The V gene is TRBV5-1, the J gene TRBJ2-3, with D perhaps TRBD1 (6 bases). The CDR3 spans 14 residues. The germline gives CDR1 SGHRS, CDR2 YFSETQ. V lost 3 bases and J 4 bases, leaving 12 bases between the germline ends. The CDR3 coding sequence is TGCGCCAGCAGCTATCAAGGGGGTTCAGATACGCAGTATTTT. Translated: CASSYQGGSDTQYF.

A word on this clonotype: A single base separates this from a much larger clone, so it may be a read error. The chain has TRBV10-3 and TRBJ2-3; TRBD1 aligns across 7 bases. This CDR3 has 15 residues. Germline V CDR1 and CDR2: ENHRY, SYGVKD. CDR3 amino acids: CTISERDSHTDTQYF. Written as DNA, the CDR3 is TGTACCATCAGCGAAAGGGACAGCCACACAGATACGCAGTATTTT.

This clonotype came up a few times. The V gene is TRBV29-1, the J gene TRBJ2-4, with 11 bases matching TRBD2. This CDR3 has 13 residues. V trimming: 7 bases; J trimming: 5 bases; junction bases outside the gene matches: 4. Germline loops: CDR1 SQVTM, CDR2 ANQGSEA. CDR3 residues: CSAKLAGENIQYF. CDR3 nucleotides: TGCAGCGCCAAACTAGCGGGAGAAAACATTCAGTACTTC. Combining the CDR3 with reference TRBV29-1 and TRBJ2-4 gives the whole variable domain SAVISQKPSRDICQRGTSLTIQCQVDSQVTMMFWYRQQPGQSLTLIATANQGSEATYESGFVIDKFPISRPNLTFSTLTVSNMSPEDSSIYLCSAKLAGENIQYFGAGTRLSVL.

This clonotype has ten or more counts. This chain links TRBV24-1 with TRBJ2-3; possibly TRBD1 for D (7 bases). Germline-derived CDR1 and CDR2 are KGHDR and SFDVKD. This CDR3 region has 15 residues. Trimming stripped 3 bases from V and 3 bases from J, with 12 bases between. The DNA for the CDR3 is TGTGCCACCAGTGATCCGACAGGGAGGACAGATACGCAGTATTTT. Encoded protein: CATSDPTGRTDTQYF.

This clonotype was detected ten times or more. The J gene is TRBJ2-7, the V gene TRBV6-1, with 8 bases fitting TRBD1. The CDR3 is made up of 16 amino acids. V trimming: 5 bases; J trimming: 6 bases; junction bases outside the gene matches: 15. CDR1 and CDR2 from the germline V gene are MNHNS and SASEGT. The CDR3 region has the DNA TGTGCCAGCAGTTCCAAGACAGGGGCGCTCCCTGGCGAGCAGTACTTC. It translates to CASSSKTGALPGEQYF.

This clonotype was found a few times. V usage is TRBV18 and J usage is TRBJ1-2; D may be TRBD1 (5 bases). The CDR3 consists of 17 residues. Germline assignment: CDR1 KGHSH and CDR2 LQKENI. V gave up 0 bases and J gave up 4 bases, with 18 bases separating them. The CDR3 DNA is TGTGCCAGCTCACCACCGGTCGGGGCCCAAACCAGCTATGGCTACACCTTC. This gives the protein CASSPPVGAQTSYGYTF.

This chain connects TRBV7-9 to TRBJ2-2; possibly TRBD1 or TRBD2 for D (6 bases each). Trimming left V 5 bases short and J 1 base short, with 11 bases between. This CDR3 comprises 15 residues. CDR1 is SEHNR and CDR2 is FQNEAQ in the germline V gene (reference sequence). Here the CDR3 DNA reads TGTGCCAGCAGCCGGGGGCCGAGGAACACCGGGGAGCTGTTTTTT. Its protein product is CASSRGPRNTGELFF.

This clonotype turned up a few times. This rearrangement joins TRBV7-9 to TRBJ1-2; no clear D gene. CDR1 is SEHNR and CDR2 is FQNEAQ in the germline V gene (reference sequence). V gave up 0 bases and J gave up 6 bases, with 8 bases separating them. CDR3 length: 13 residues. The CDR3 nucleotides read TGTGCCAGCAGCTTAGCATCGGTCCATGGCTACACCTTC. Its protein is CASSLASVHGYTF.

The chain links TRBV19 to TRBJ1-6, with 9 nucleotides matching TRBD1. The CDR3 extends over 16 amino acids. Germline V gives CDR1 LNHDA, CDR2 SQIVND (reference sequence). Trimming took 3 bases from V and 10 from J; bases not matched to a gene: 10. In DNA form, the CDR3 reads TGTGCCAGTAGTATCCCCCCCTGGACAGGGGAATCACCCCTCCACTTT. Translating gives CASSIPPWTGESPLHF.

This clonotype has ten or more counts. The chain is built from TRBV10-3 and TRBJ2-1, with D unclear. The germline gives CDR1 ENHRY, CDR2 SYGVKD. This CDR3 is built from 11 residues. V was clipped by 5 bases and J by 13 bases, with 12 bases between them. This chain's CDR3 is CAISLDLQQFF. The CDR3 DNA sequence: TGTGCCATCAGTCTTGACCTACAACAGTTCTTC.

This sequence joins TRBV6-1 and TRBJ1-6; D uncertain. This CDR3 spans 16 amino acids. From germline, CDR1 is MNHNS and CDR2 SASEGT. Trimming took off 5 bases at V and 0 bases at J, with 11 bases between the two ends. The CDR3 sequence is CASSQGLVSYNSPLHF. CDR3 bases: TGTGCCAGCAGTCAAGGACTGGTCTCCTATAATTCACCCCTCCACTTT.

This clonotype came up many times. The DNA of the CDR3 is TGTGCCAGCAGTATAAAGGGGGGGGATGAGCAGTTCTTC. Translating gives CASSIKGGDEQFF. The V gene is TRBV2, the J gene TRBJ2-1; D may be TRBD2 (7 bases). The V gene's germline CDR1 is SNHLY and CDR2 FYNNEI. This CDR3 has 13 amino acids. Trimming left V 5 bases short and J 8 bases short, with 13 bases between.